These 23 T cell receptor beta chains share one sample of origin, sequenced in a study of blood T cells in healthy people across ages (dated by TCRdb to about 2015). Library generation was performed with 5' RACE. Reads for this sample came from an Illumina HiSeq 2500. A second PCR of roughly 6 to 11 cycles was run with a J-beta primer mix and a sample-barcoded 5' primer. TCRdb reworked the public reads: Q25 trimming with fastp, MiXCR clone assembly, productive beta chains retained. Every distinct CDR3 protein forms one entry, paired with its most common genes and DNA. The sample profile shows some 790,000 distinct CDR3 sequences; around 26% of them were found once. The top ten clonotypes cover roughly 17% of the sample. The specimen sequenced was blood. The receptors derive from a woman of 80 years or more in good health.

Comment on this clonotype: This could be a read error, since a much larger clone is one nucleotide away. The J gene is TRBJ2-3, the V gene TRBV5-1; the match to TRBD2 covers 9 bases. The CDR3 extends over 15 amino acids. Trimming removed 10 bases from V and 6 bases from J; junction bases left unmatched: 15. Per germline, CDR1 SGHRS and CDR2 YFSETQ. CDR3 protein: CAGRTGGGAEDTQYF. CDR3 in DNA: TGCGCCGGCCGTACGGGCGGGGGGGCGGAGGATACGCAGTATTTT.

On this clonotype itself: This may stem from a read error, because a much larger clone lies one nucleotide away. This chain connects TRBV7-2 to TRBJ1-2; D is perhaps TRBD1 (5 bases). V lost 5 bases, J lost 13 bases, and 26 bases lay in between. This CDR3 is built from 15 residues. CDR1 is SGHTA, CDR2 FQGNSA, per germline. The CDR3 region has the DNA TGTGCCAGCAGCCGCCGGGACGGACTAGGCGCAAGCTGCACCTTC. It specifies CASSRRDGLGASCTF.

This clonotype has at least ten counts. The chain's CDR3 is CASSGKENIQYF. CDR3 sequence (DNA): TGTGCCAGCAGCGGAAAGGAAAACATTCAGTACTTC. The chain combines TRBV9 with TRBJ2-4, with no clear D. V was pared by 3 bases and J by 5 bases, with 6 bases between. Germline CDR1 reads SGDLS; CDR2 reads YYNGEE. This CDR3 is 12 amino acids long.

This clonotype has at least ten counts. The chain joins TRBV5-1 to TRBJ2-3; D uncertain. Germline CDR1 is SGHRS and CDR2 is YFSETQ. V lost 7 bases, J lost 1 base, and 16 bases lay in between. The CDR3 spans 15 residues. The chain's CDR3 is CASRAHKGGTDTQYF. The CDR3 DNA follows: TGCGCCAGCCGAGCTCACAAGGGTGGCACAGATACGCAGTATTTT. The complete variable domain, with remaining parts taken from reference TRBV5-1 and TRBJ2-3, reads KAGVTQTPRYLIKTRGQQVTLSCSPISGHRSVSWYQQTPGQGLQFLFEYFSETQRNKGNFPGRFSGRQFSNSRSEMNVSTLELGDSALYLCASRAHKGGTDTQYFGPGTRLTVL.

The sample holds a few counts of this clonotype. The chain has TRBV11-3 and TRBJ2-1, with TRBD2 identical over 10 bases. The CDR3 totals 14 residues. J gave up 12 bases and V 1 base, and 6 bases lay outside the gene matches. Germline CDR1 SGHNT, CDR2 YENEEA. As DNA, the CDR3 is TGTGCCAGCAGCTTAGGGAGCGGGGGGGAACGGCAGTTCTTC. This translates into CASSLGSGGERQFF.

The DNA for the CDR3 is TGCAGTGCCATTGGACTAGCGGGAGTCACTAGCACAGATACGCAGTATTTT. The encoded protein is CSAIGLAGVTSTDTQYF. V gene TRBV20-1 combines with J gene TRBJ2-3; 13 bases line up with TRBD2. Germline lookup yields CDR1 DFQATT and CDR2 SNEGSKA (reference sequence). V lost 6 bases and J lost 0; bases outside the gene matches: 9. This CDR3 is built from 17 residues.

The V and J genes are TRBV20-1 and TRBJ2-3, with 7 bases aligning to TRBD2. The germline gives CDR1 DFQATT, CDR2 SNEGSKA (reference sequence). V shed 5 bases and J 5 bases; nucleotides not matched to a gene: 10. The CDR3 totals 14 residues. In DNA form, the CDR3 reads TGCAGTGCTCCGGGGCGGGAGTGGGAAGATACGCAGTATTTT. This gives the protein CSAPGREWEDTQYF.

This clonotype was counted ten times or more. The chain recombines TRBV6-6 with TRBJ1-5, with 7 nucleotides matching TRBD1. Germline V gene lookup returns CDR1 MNHNY and CDR2 SVGAGI (reference sequence). Trimming took 7 bases from V and 0 from J; bases not matched to a gene: 12. The CDR3 runs to 17 residues. The CDR3 nucleotides read TGTGCCAGCACCCCCCGCGCGGGGACAGCTAGCAATCAGCCCCAGCATTTT. Protein: CASTPRAGTASNQPQHF.

The table lists this clonotype with many counts. At one end the junction does not follow the germline gene, possibly because of a read error. V usage is TRBV18 and J usage is TRBJ2-7, with TRBD2 matching 11 bases. Germline-derived CDR1 and CDR2 are KGHSH and LQKENI. The CDR3 loop spans 15 amino acids. This chain's CDR3 is CASSPGLAGGYEQYF. CDR3 DNA: TGCGCCAGCAGCCCCGGGCTAGCGGGGGGATACGAGCAGTACTTC.

This clonotype was picked up many times. The chain employs TRBV29-1 and TRBJ2-5; TRBD2 agrees at 7 bases. V was clipped by 2 bases and J by 5 bases; unmatched bases: 5. Germline V gives CDR1 SQVTM, CDR2 ANQGSEA. The CDR3 runs to 13 residues. The CDR3 sequence is CSVESGAWETQYF. The CDR3 DNA is TGCAGCGTTGAAAGCGGGGCGTGGGAGACCCAGTACTTC. The variable domain in full, with the rest retrieved from reference TRBV29-1 and TRBJ2-5, is SAVISQKPSRDICQRGTSLTIQCQVDSQVTMMFWYRQQPGQSLTLIATANQGSEATYESGFVIDKFPISRPNLTFSTLTVSNMSPEDSSIYLCSVESGAWETQYFGPGTRLLVL.

This clonotype was recorded many times. The rearrangement links TRBV20-1 to TRBJ2-3, with 9 bases lining up with TRBD2. Germline lookup yields CDR1 DFQATT and CDR2 SNEGSKA (reference sequence). The CDR3 contains 17 residues. Germline trimming cut 5 bases from V and 1 base from J; bases unmatched to any gene: 13. DNA of the CDR3: TGCAGTGCTCGTCGGGATAGGAGGACTAGCGGCACAGATACGCAGTATTTT. Protein product: CSARRDRRTSGTDTQYF.

Notes on this clonotype: A clone one base away is much larger, so this may be a read error. J is TRBJ2-5 and V is TRBV28, with D hard to call. This CDR3 is 11 amino acids long. Trimming cost V 6 bases and J 11 bases, with 13 bases left between them. Germline-derived CDR1 and CDR2 are MDHEN and SYDVKM. In DNA form, the CDR3 reads TGTGCCAGCAGCTCCTGGGCTGAGCAGTACTTC. It encodes CASSSWAEQYF.

Worth noting for this clonotype: One end of the junction does not line up with germline, which may come from a read error. This rearrangement joins TRBV30 to TRBJ2-5; a possible D gene is TRBD2 (5 bases). CDR1 is GTSNPN, CDR2 SVGIG, per germline (reference sequence). This CDR3 is 11 amino acids long. The CDR3 spells CAGSLQETQYF. CDR3 bases: TGTGCCGGGAGTCTCCAAGAGACCCAGTACTTC.

Ten or more counts support this clonotype. The chain uses TRBV10-3 and TRBJ2-7, with TRBD2 as a possible D gene (6 bases). Germline CDR1 ENHRY, CDR2 SYGVKD. Trimming removed 3 bases at V and 0 bases at J, with 9 bases between. The CDR3 is made up of 14 amino acids. The CDR3 loop reads CAISDTSLSYEQYF. The DNA for the CDR3 is TGTGCCATCAGTGACACTAGCCTCTCCTACGAGCAGTACTTC.

This clonotype came up many times. The chain couples TRBV7-9 to TRBJ1-1; D is unresolved. Per germline, CDR1 SEHNR and CDR2 FQNEAQ (reference sequence). This CDR3 is built from 13 residues. Trimming removed 3 bases at V and 0 bases at J, with 5 bases between. The CDR3 DNA is TGTGCCAGCAGCTTCGCCATGAACACTGAAGCTTTCTTT. Translating gives CASSFAMNTEAFF. The whole variable domain, filled in from reference TRBV7-9 and TRBJ1-1, reads DTGVSQNPRHKITKRGQNVTFRCDPISEHNRLYWYRQTLGQGPEFLTYFQNEAQLEKSRLLSDRFSAERPKGSFSTLEIQRTEQGDSAMYLCASSFAMNTEAFFGQGTRLTVV.

In this sample, this clonotype turned up a few times. The rearrangement joins TRBV6-5 to TRBJ1-3; 7 nucleotides agree with TRBD1. Germline lookup yields CDR1 MNHEY and CDR2 SVGAGI. The CDR3 covers 14 residues. With 6 bases clipped from V and 0 bases from J, the junction kept 2 bases outside the gene matches. The CDR3 spells CASRTGSSGNTIYF. CDR3 bases: TGTGCCAGCAGGACAGGGAGCTCTGGAAACACCATATATTTT.

This clonotype appeared a few times. Its ends do not fully match the called genes, so a read error is possible. V usage is TRBV5-1 and J usage is TRBJ2-1; 9 bases are a match to TRBD1. This CDR3 has 14 amino acids. The germline V gene has CDR1 SGHRS and CDR2 YFSETQ. In DNA, the CDR3 is TGCGCCAGCAGCCCGGGACAGGGCTACAATGAGCGGTTCTTC. This translates into CASSPGQGYNERFF.

Many counts were recorded for this clonotype. CDR3 sequence reads: CASSYDGGGARVLTF. CDR3 coding DNA: TGTGCCAGCAGTTACGACGGCGGGGGGGCCAGAGTCCTGACTTTC. This chain links TRBV6-2 or TRBV6-3 with TRBJ2-6; 9 bases line up with TRBD2. CDR3 length equals 15 residues. V lost 2 bases to trimming and J lost 13 bases; unmatched junction nucleotides: 9. Germline V lookup: CDR1 MNHEY, CDR2 SVGEGT.

This clonotype has more than one count but fewer than ten. The CDR3 reads CSARMAAGGPGELFF. The CDR3 coding sequence is TGCAGTGCTAGAATGGCGGCGGGGGGGCCCGGGGAGCTGTTTTTT. The V and J genes are TRBV20-1 and TRBJ2-2; 9 nucleotides align to TRBD2. The J segment lost 6 bases and the V segment lost 2 bases, leaving 7 bases of the junction unmatched. The germline gives CDR1 DFQATT, CDR2 SNEGSKA (reference sequence). CDR3 size: 15 residues.

This clonotype occurred many times. The chain employs TRBV12-3 or TRBV12-4 and TRBJ2-1; 10 bases align to TRBD2. The CDR3 loop spans 15 amino acids. J gave up 7 bases and V 6 bases, and 9 bases lay outside the gene matches. As DNA, the CDR3 is TGTGCCAGCAGGGTAGCGGGGGGCTATCTGAATGAGCAGTTCTTC. It yields the protein CASRVAGGYLNEQFF.

Comments on this clonotype: A much larger clone is a single base away; this may be a read error. The chain recombines TRBV3-1 with TRBJ2-5, with 9 nucleotides matching TRBD1. Trimming cost V 5 bases and J 11 bases; bases outside gene matches: 12. This CDR3 comprises 14 residues. Germline CDR1 LGHDT, CDR2 YNNKEL (reference sequence). The CDR3 loop is CASSSSDRGGGQYF. The DNA of the CDR3 is TGTGCCAGCAGCTCCTCGGACAGGGGAGGTGGGCAGTACTTC.

The chain combines TRBV15 with TRBJ1-1, with D unresolved. Trimming removed 0 bases from V and 3 bases from J, with 8 bases in between. Per germline, CDR1 LNHNV and CDR2 YYDKDF (reference sequence). This CDR3 spans 14 amino acids. CDR3 residues: CATSRDHEYTEAFF. CDR3 bases: TGTGCCACCAGCAGAGATCATGAGTACACTGAAGCTTTCTTT.

This chain links TRBV6-5 with TRBJ1-1; 7 positions agree with TRBD1. CDR1 is MNHEY and CDR2 is SVGAGI in the germline V gene. The CDR3 is 16 amino acids. The junction had 10 bases not matched to a gene; V was cut back by 6 bases and J by 0 bases. The CDR3 nucleotides read TGTGCCAGCAGCCCCTCCGGGACAGTTTTGAACACTGAAGCTTTCTTT. This sequence encodes CASSPSGTVLNTEAFF.